The rows below give T cell receptor beta chains drawn from one sample of a study of CD8 T cell repertoires and HIV-1 epitope variants. These receptors lack a known antigen. Produced via immunoSEQ multiplex PCR; TCRdb's table is partial and in-frame only. Of 5,500 or so clones listed, about three fifths are singletons. The sequenced sample was cultured CD8+ T cells derived from PBMCs. These receptor sequences come from a male donor with HIV. Both conserved end residues are part of each CDR3. The D gene is left open where the match is weak. Expanded clones are given a class, and other clones once, few, many or no size at all.

>-|TRBJ2-5|TRBV6-1|-
CASRDKETQYF
TGTGCCAGCAGGGATAAAGAGACCCAGTACTTC
>-|TRBJ1-1|TRBV11-2|-
CASSPGWTEAFF
TGTGCCAGCAGTCCAGGGTGGACTGAAGCTTTCTTT
>TRBD1|TRBJ1-1|TRBV7-9|-
CASDGTEVRTEAFF
TGTGCCAGCGACGGGACAGAAGTCCGGACTGAAGCTTTCTTT
>TRBD2|TRBJ2-3|TRBV27|-
CASSLAGGGTDTQYF
TGTGCCAGCAGTTTAGCGGGAGGGGGCACAGATACGCAGTATTTT
>-|TRBJ1-4|TRBV5-1|-
CASSLWGANEKLFF
TGCGCCAGCAGCTTGTGGGGAGCTAATGAAAAACTGTTTTTT
>-|TRBJ2-7|TRBV4-1|-
CASSPIGESYEQYF
TGCGCCAGCAGCCCCATAGGGGAGTCCTACGAGCAGTACTTC
>-|TRBJ1-5|TRBV5-5|-
CASSSRQTSNQPQHF
TGTGCCAGCAGCTCGCGACAGACTAGCAATCAGCCCCAGCATTTT
>TRBD1|TRBJ2-7|TRBV27|-
CASSSYTGDYEQYF
TGTGCCAGCAGTTCTTATACAGGGGACTACGAGCAGTACTTC
>-|TRBJ2-1|TRBV28|-
CASRSSIDEQFF
TGTGCCAGCAGAAGCTCCATCGATGAGCAGTTCTTC
>-|TRBJ1-1|TRBV5-5|-
CASSFGNTEAFF
TGTGCCAGCAGCTTTGGAAACACTGAAGCTTTCTTT
>TRBD2|TRBJ2-2|TRBV5-6|-
CASSLYRTSSNTGELFF
TGTGCCAGCAGCTTGTATCGGACTAGCTCGAACACCGGGGAGCTGTTTTTT
>-|TRBJ2-2|TRBV2|-
CASSTGTGSWELFF
TGTGCCAGCAGCACCGGGACTGGCTCCTGGGAGCTGTTTTTT
>-|TRBJ2-7|TRBV19|once
CASSLWVTHEQYF
TGTGCCAGTAGCCTTTGGGTAACCCACGAGCAGTACTTC
>TRBD2|TRBJ2-1|TRBV4-3|-
CASSAYSGGPDNEQFF
TGCGCCAGCAGCGCCTACTCGGGGGGGCCCGACAATGAGCAGTTCTTC
>-|TRBJ1-1|TRBV6-5|-
CASSLSLSSEAFF
TGTGCCAGCAGTTTAAGTTTATCCTCTGAAGCTTTCTTT
>TRBD2|TRBJ2-3|TRBV7-9|-
CASSLDVLAGISDTQYF
TGTGCCAGCAGCTTAGACGTTCTAGCGGGGATATCGGATACGCAGTATTTT
>TRBD2|TRBJ2-4|TRBV19|-
CASNDRRWGGLAENIQYF
TGTGCCAGTAACGATCGGAGGTGGGGGGGACTAGCGGAAAACATTCAGTACTTC
>-|TRBJ1-1|TRBV5-1|-
CASSPWAETSNTEAFF
TGCGCCAGCAGCCCCTGGGCGGAAACATCGAACACTGAAGCTTTCTTT